Listed below are T cell receptor beta chains from one sample, sequenced in a study of T cell responses to AZD1222 COVID-19 vaccine. Measured with immunoSEQ multiplex PCR; TCRdb has only the in-frame clones, and not every one. The sample gives about 86,000 clones, around 73% of which show up once; over 20% is in the top ten. This material consisted of peripheral blood, taken on day 0 of AZD1222 vaccination. The receptors stem from an adult in good health. CDR3s include the opening cysteine and the closing phenylalanine or tryptophan. D genes are given only for firm matches. Some rows have no size entry. The others give once, few or many, or a class for an expanded clone.

D,size,V,J,CDR3,DNA
NA,NA,TRBV19,TRBJ2-1,CASSNQLLAHNEQFF,TGTGCCAGTAGCAATCAACTCCTGGCCCACAATGAGCAGTTCTTC
NA,NA,TRBV11-2,TRBJ2-5,CASSLDWGGHQETQYF,TGTGCCAGCAGCTTAGATTGGGGAGGACACCAAGAGACCCAGTACTTC
NA,once,TRBV19,TRBJ2-7,CASSRQGSLYEQYF,TGTGCCAGTAGTAGGCAGGGTTCCTTATACGAGCAGTACTTC
NA,once,TRBV5-1,TRBJ1-2,CASSLEPEYGYTF,TGCGCCAGCAGCTTGGAGCCGGAGTATGGCTACACCTTC
TRBD2,NA,TRBV19,TRBJ2-7,CASSIFPTSGITYEQYF,TGTGCCAGTAGTATATTCCCCACTAGCGGGATAACGTACGAGCAGTACTTC
NA,NA,TRBV5-1,TRBJ2-5,CASSFPTGQETQYF,TGCGCCAGCAGCTTTCCGACAGGTCAAGAGACCCAGTACTTC
NA,NA,TRBV7-2,TRBJ1-4,CASSLRQTNEKLFF,TGTGCCAGCAGCCTCCGACAGACTAATGAAAAACTGTTTTTT
NA,NA,TRBV5-6,TRBJ1-2,CASSLNLGRDAGYTF,TGTGCCAGCAGCTTGAATCTGGGCAGGGATGCGGGCTACACCTTC
NA,NA,TRBV7-9,TRBJ2-5,CASSLERAYRETQYF,TGTGCCAGCAGCTTAGAGAGGGCCTACAGGGAGACCCAGTACTTC
TRBD1,few,TRBV25-1,TRBJ2-5,CASSASPGQLYQETQYF,TGTGCCAGCAGTGCCTCTCCGGGACAGTTGTACCAAGAGACCCAGTACTTC
NA,NA,TRBV18,TRBJ1-2,CASSTDGISHYGYTF,TGTGCCAGCTCAACCGACGGAATATCCCACTATGGCTACACCTTC
TRBD2,few,TRBV24-1,TRBJ2-3,CATSDASGHSTDTQYF,TGTGCCACCAGTGATGCTAGCGGCCACAGCACAGATACGCAGTATTTT
NA,NA,TRBV7-2,TRBJ2-1,CASSLGLQNNEQFF,TGTGCCAGCAGCCTAGGGTTACAGAACAATGAGCAGTTCTTC
TRBD2,once,TRBV27,TRBJ2-7,CASSPGGRSYEQYF,TGTGCCAGCAGCCCGGGGGGGAGATCCTACGAGCAGTACTTC
TRBD1,NA,TRBV5-1,TRBJ2-7,CASRTTGRTGEQYF,TGCGCCAGCAGGACGACAGGGCGAACGGGGGAGCAGTACTTC
NA,once,TRBV7-9,TRBJ1-2,CASSLIGVGYGYTF,TGTGCCAGCAGCTTAATCGGGGTTGGGTATGGCTACACCTTC
TRBD2,NA,TRBV30,TRBJ2-5,CAWSTNHGLAETQYF,TGTGCCTGGAGTACTAACCACGGACTAGCGGAGACCCAGTACTTC
TRBD2,few,TRBV7-6,TRBJ2-3,CASSPRFGRGTDTQYF,TGTGCCAGCAGCCCCCGTTTCGGGAGGGGCACAGATACGCAGTATTTT
NA,once,TRBV28,TRBJ2-2,CASSLFTGANTGELFF,TGTGCCAGCAGTTTATTCACGGGGGCGAACACCGGGGAGCTGTTTTTT
TRBD2,NA,TRBV7-2,TRBJ2-7,CASSLNSGGSYEQYF,TGTGCCAGCAGCTTAAATTCGGGGGGCTCCTACGAGCAGTACTTC
TRBD1,few,TRBV7-8,TRBJ2-5,CASSLEGQGQWTQYF,TGTGCCAGCAGCTTAGAGGGACAGGGGCAGTGGACCCAGTACTTC
NA,NA,TRBV6-5,TRBJ1-6,CASSLGSEKGSPLHF,TGTGCCAGCAGCCTGGGGAGTGAAAAGGGCTCACCCCTCCACTTT
NA,NA,TRBV3-1/TRBV3-2,TRBJ1-5,CASSPHGTGYYNQPQHF,TGTGCCAGCAGCCCCCATGGCACAGGTTACTACAATCAGCCCCAGCATTTT
NA,NA,TRBV5-1,TRBJ1-2,CASSTTGLGYGYTF,TGCGCCAGCAGCACCACAGGGCTGGGCTATGGCTACACCTTC
TRBD2,once,TRBV20-1,TRBJ2-5,CSASLLAGETQYF,TGCAGTGCTAGTCTACTAGCGGGAGAGACCCAGTACTTC
NA,NA,TRBV6-5,TRBJ2-1,CASSYSGTSYNEQFF,TGTGCCAGCAGTTACTCCGGGACGTCTTACAATGAACAGTTCTTC
TRBD1,NA,TRBV18,TRBJ1-5,CASSQGASNQPQHF,TGTGCCAGCTCTCAGGGGGCGAGCAATCAGCCCCAGCATTTT
NA,few,TRBV18,TRBJ2-5,CASSPFEGGTQETQYF,TGTGCCAGCTCACCCTTCGAGGGAGGGACACAAGAGACCCAGTACTTC
NA,NA,TRBV15,TRBJ2-6,CATSRDVSSGANVLTF,TGTGCCACCAGCAGGGATGTAAGCTCTGGGGCCAACGTCCTGACTTTC
NA,NA,TRBV6-5,TRBJ1-3,CASSYSGGSGNTIYF,TGTGCCAGCAGTTACTCAGGGGGCTCTGGAAACACCATATATTTT
NA,NA,TRBV19,TRBJ2-3,CASSIGRTLTDTQYF,TGTGCCAGTAGTATCGGCAGGACACTCACAGATACGCAGTATTTT
TRBD1,few,TRBV6-2/TRBV6-3,TRBJ1-6,CASSQTGLGSPLHF,TGTGCCAGCAGCCAGACAGGGCTCGGGTCACCCCTCCACTTT